What follows describes a single TCR beta chain. This sample was taken from a study of blood T cell repertoires in COVID-19. Background on the study: Sites in the United States, Italy and Spain provided acute and convalescent COVID-19 samples. The analysed material was cDNA or gDNA that came from T cells, B-cell-depleted T cells, or PBMCs.

Germline loops: CDR1 SGDLS, CDR2 YYNGEE. V shed 3 bases and J shed 2 bases, with 11 bases lying between them. The CDR3 loop spans 14 amino acids. In the source study's methods: Amplifying reference gene primers gave estimates of nucleated cell counts. The protocol was immunoSEQ multiplex PCR, while the TCRdb copy is restricted to in-frame clones and leaves out a portion. That table supplies the V and J calls and clone size; D and trimming were determined from the DNA. The sample holds tens of thousands of clones; 88% are singletons and the top ten take 4.5% to 5.5%. Material: peripheral blood. This sequence joins TRBV9 and TRBJ2-5; weak D call: TRBD2 (6 bases). The receptor was isolated from a woman of 80 years or more with active COVID-19. CDR3 nucleotides: TGTGCCAGCAGCGATTCCGGGACTCAAGAGACCCAGTACTTC. This encodes CASSDSGTQETQYF. The full variable domain, in which reference TRBV9 and TRBJ2-5 provide the parts outside the CDR3, is DSGVTQTPKHLITATGQRVTLRCSPRSGDLSVYWYQQSLDQGLQFLIQYYNGEERAKGNILERFSAQQFPDLHSELNLSSLELGDSALYFCASSDSGTQETQYFGPGTRLLVL.